The clone carrying this T cell receptor (beta chain) was seen ten or more times. Authors of the study amplified TCR beta CDR3 regions from RNA transcripts. Carried out on the TCR CDR3, a first-round RT-PCR used the HTBI primer set. TCRdb itself ran the multiplex PCR reads through MiXCR, one entry per CDR3 protein. This repertoire shows around 600,000 distinct CDR3 sequences, 13% to 15% found once; its top ten account for approximately 6.4%. This entry comes from a study of T cells in Graves' hyperthyroidism and ophthalmopathy. The CDR3 has 16 residues. Trimming pared 5 bases from V and 4 bases from J, leaving 20 bases between. The germline CDR1 and CDR2 sequences are MNHEY and SMNVEV (reference sequence).

The TCR comes from a woman aged 18-29 years with Graves' ophthalmopathy. Sequencing was carried out using blood. The J gene is TRBJ1-1, the V gene TRBV27, with a weak D call TRBD1 (5 bases). Written as DNA, the CDR3 is TGTGCCAGCAGTCCCCTGGGCCAATGGGGACCCACTGAAGCTTTCTTT. It encodes CASSPLGQWGPTEAFF.